The T cell receptor (beta chain) under discussion was sequenced for a study of cytomegalovirus exposure and HLA in healthy donors. About the study: Among the roughly 400 genotyped donors, approximately 80% were placed in the Caucasian-associated ancestry cluster.

J lost 0 bases, V lost 2 bases, and 3 bases had no gene match. This CDR3 comprises 16 residues. Germline V lookup: CDR1 SEHNR, CDR2 FQNEAQ (reference sequence). The PCR had 60 Vbeta and 13 Jbeta primers. Produced via immunoSEQ multiplex PCR; TCRdb's table is partial and in-frame only. The sample lists approximately 220,000 clones, nearly 80% occurring once. The sequence came from a man aged 18 to 29 in good health and CMV-seronegative. V usage is TRBV7-9 and J usage is TRBJ2-7, with 11 bases fitting TRBD1. Sequences were obtained from PBMCs. The CDR3 region is CASSLPGTGGSYEQYF. The DNA of the CDR3 is TGTGCCAGCAGCTTACCCGGGACAGGGGGCTCCTACGAGCAGTACTTC.